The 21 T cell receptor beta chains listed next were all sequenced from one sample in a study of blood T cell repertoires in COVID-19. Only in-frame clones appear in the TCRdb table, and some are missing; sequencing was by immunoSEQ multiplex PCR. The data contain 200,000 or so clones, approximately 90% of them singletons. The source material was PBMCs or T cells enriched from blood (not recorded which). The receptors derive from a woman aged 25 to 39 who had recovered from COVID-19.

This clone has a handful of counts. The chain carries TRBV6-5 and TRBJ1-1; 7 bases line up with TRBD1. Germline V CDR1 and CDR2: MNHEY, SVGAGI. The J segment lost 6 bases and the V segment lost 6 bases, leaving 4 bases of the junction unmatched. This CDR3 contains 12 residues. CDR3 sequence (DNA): TGTGCCAGCAGGCCAGGGGGTCCTGAAGCTTTCTTT. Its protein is CASRPGGPEAFF.

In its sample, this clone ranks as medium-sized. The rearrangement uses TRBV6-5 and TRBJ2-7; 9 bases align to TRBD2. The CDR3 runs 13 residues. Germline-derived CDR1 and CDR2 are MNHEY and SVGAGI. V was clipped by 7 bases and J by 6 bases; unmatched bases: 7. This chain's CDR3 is CASKGTSLLEQYF. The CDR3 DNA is TGTGCCAGCAAAGGGACTAGCCTCCTCGAGCAGTACTTC.

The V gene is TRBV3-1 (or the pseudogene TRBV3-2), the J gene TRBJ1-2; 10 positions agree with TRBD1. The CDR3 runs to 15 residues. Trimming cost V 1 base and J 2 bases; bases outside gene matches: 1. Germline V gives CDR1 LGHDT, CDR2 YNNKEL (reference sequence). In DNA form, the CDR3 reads TGTGCCAGCAGCCAAGGGACAGGGGGAAACTATGGCTACACCTTC. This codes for CASSQGTGGNYGYTF.

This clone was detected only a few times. The CDR3 DNA is TGTGCCAGCAGCCTTAAGCCCCAGCATTTT. Its translation: CASSLKPQHF. J is TRBJ1-5 and V is TRBV2; D uncertain. Germline V gene data show CDR1 as SNHLY and CDR2 as FYNNEI. The CDR3 length is 10 residues. With 6 bases removed from V and 8 bases from J, the gap between germline ends came to 5 bases.

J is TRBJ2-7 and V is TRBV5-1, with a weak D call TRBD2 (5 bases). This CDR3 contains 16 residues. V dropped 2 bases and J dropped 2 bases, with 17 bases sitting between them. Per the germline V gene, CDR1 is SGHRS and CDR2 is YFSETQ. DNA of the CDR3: TGCGCCAGCAGCTTAGGCCAGTCGCGGGTTACCTACGAGCAGTACTTC. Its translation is CASSLGQSRVTYEQYF. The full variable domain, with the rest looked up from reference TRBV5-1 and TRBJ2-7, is KAGVTQTPRYLIKTRGQQVTLSCSPISGHRSVSWYQQTPGQGLQFLFEYFSETQRNKGNFPGRFSGRQFSNSRSEMNVSTLELGDSALYLCASSLGQSRVTYEQYFGPGTRLTVT.

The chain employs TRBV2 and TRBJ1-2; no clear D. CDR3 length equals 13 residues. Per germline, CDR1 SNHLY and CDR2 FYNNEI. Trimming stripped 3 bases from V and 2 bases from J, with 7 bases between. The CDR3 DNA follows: TGTGCCAGCAGTGAGGCGGTGAACTATGGCTACACCTTC. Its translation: CASSEAVNYGYTF. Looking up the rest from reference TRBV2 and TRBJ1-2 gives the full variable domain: EPEVTQTPSHQVTQMGQEVILRCVPISNHLYFYWYRQILGQKVEFLVSFYNNEISEKSEIFDDQFSVERPDGSNFTLKIRSTKLEDSAMYFCASSEAVNYGYTFGSGTRLTVV.

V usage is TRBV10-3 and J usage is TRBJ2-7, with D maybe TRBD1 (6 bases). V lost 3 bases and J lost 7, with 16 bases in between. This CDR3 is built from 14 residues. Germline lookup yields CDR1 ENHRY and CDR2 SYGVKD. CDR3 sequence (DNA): TGTGCCATCAGTGATCGGCAGGGGTCTTGGGAGCAGTACTTC. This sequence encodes CAISDRQGSWEQYF.

The CDR3 DNA reads as TGTGCCAGCAGCTTCAACGGGAACACTGAAGCTTTCTTT. Amino acids: CASSFNGNTEAFF. The chain has TRBV7-3 and TRBJ1-1, with D unclear. This CDR3 contains 13 residues. V lost 3 bases to trimming and J lost 1 base, with 6 bases between them. Germline V gives CDR1 SGHTA, CDR2 FQGTGA.

The CDR3 loop is CASSEYLLAGGPSYEQYF. In nucleotides, the CDR3 is TGCGCCAGCAGTGAGTACCTACTAGCGGGGGGCCCCTCCTACGAGCAGTACTTC. The genes are TRBV10-1 and TRBJ2-7; 12 bases are a match to TRBD2. CDR1 WNHNN and CDR2 SYGVQD come from the germline V gene (reference sequence). V dropped 1 base and J dropped 0; count of bases not matched to a gene: 7. This CDR3 comprises 18 residues.

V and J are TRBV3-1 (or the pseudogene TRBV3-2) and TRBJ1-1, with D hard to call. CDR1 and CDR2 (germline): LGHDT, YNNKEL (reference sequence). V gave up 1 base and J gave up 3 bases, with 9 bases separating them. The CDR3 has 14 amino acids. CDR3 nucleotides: TGTGCCAGCAGCCAAGGGGCCACCCACACTGAAGCTTTCTTT. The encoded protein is CASSQGATHTEAFF.

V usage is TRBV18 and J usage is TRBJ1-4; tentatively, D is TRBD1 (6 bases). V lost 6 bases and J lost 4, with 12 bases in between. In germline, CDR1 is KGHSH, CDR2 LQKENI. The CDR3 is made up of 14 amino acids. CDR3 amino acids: CASSIGRGNEKLFF. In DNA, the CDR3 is TGTGCCAGCTCGATCGGCAGGGGTAATGAAAAACTGTTTTTT.

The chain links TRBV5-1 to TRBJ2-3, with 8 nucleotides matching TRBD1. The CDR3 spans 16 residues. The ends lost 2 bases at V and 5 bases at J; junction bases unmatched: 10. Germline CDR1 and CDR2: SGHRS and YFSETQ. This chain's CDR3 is CASSFTGGRNGDTQYF. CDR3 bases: TGCGCCAGCAGCTTTACAGGGGGAAGGAATGGAGATACGCAGTATTTT.

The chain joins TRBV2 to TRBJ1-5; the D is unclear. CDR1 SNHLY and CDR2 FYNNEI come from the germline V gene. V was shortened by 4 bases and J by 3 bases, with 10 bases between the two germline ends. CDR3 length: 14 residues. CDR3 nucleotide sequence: TGTGCCAGCAGTGTAGTGTACGTCAATCAGCCCCAGCATTTT. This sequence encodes CASSVVYVNQPQHF.

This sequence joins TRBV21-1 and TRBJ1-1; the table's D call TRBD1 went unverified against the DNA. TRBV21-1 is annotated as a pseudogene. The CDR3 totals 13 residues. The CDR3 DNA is TGTGCCAGCAGCAGCCGACAGGGGTTTGTAGCTTTCTTT. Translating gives CASSSRQGFVAFF.

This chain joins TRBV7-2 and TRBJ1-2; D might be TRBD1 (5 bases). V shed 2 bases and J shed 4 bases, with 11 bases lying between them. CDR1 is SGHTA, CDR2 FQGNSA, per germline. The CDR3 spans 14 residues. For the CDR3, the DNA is TGTGCCAGCAGCTTAATAGGGGCCGTCTATGGCTACACCTTC. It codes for CASSLIGAVYGYTF. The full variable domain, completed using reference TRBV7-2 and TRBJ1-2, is GAGVSQSPSNKVTEKGKDVELRCDPISGHTALYWYRQSLGQGLEFLIYFQGNSAPDKSGLPSDRFSAERTGGSVSTLTIQRTQQEDSAVYLCASSLIGAVYGYTFGSGTRLTVV.

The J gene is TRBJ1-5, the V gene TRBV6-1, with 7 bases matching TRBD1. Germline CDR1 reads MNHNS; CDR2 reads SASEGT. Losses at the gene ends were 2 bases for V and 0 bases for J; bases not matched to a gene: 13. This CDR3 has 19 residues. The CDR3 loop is CASSENHRGQIFSNQPQHF. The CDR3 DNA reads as TGTGCCAGCAGTGAAAACCATAGGGGACAGATTTTTAGCAATCAGCCCCAGCATTTT.

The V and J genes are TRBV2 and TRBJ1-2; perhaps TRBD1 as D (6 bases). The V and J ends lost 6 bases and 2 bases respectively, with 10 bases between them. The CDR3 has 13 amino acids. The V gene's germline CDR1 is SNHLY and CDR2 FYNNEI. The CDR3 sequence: CASSLTGNYGYTF. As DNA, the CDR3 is TGTGCCAGCAGCTTAACAGGGAACTATGGCTACACCTTC.

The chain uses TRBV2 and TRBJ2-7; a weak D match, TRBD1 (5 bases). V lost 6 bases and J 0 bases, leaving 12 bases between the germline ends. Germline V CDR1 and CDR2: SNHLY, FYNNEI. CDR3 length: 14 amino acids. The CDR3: CASSTGSNSYEQYF. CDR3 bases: TGTGCCAGCAGCACAGGTTCAAACTCCTACGAGCAGTACTTC.

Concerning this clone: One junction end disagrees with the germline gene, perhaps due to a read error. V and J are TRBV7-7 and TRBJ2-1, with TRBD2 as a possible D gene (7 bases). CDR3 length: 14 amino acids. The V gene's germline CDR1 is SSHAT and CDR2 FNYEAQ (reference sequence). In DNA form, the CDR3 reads TGTGCTAGCAGCCTGGGGAGGGGGGAAGGCGAGCAGTTCTTC. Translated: CASSLGRGEGEQFF.

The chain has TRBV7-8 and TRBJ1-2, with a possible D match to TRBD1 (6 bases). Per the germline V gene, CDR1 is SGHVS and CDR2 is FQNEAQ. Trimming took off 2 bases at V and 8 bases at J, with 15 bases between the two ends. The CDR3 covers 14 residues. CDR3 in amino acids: CASSLRNRDHGYTF. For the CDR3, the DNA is TGTGCCAGCAGCTTACGGAACAGGGATCACGGCTACACCTTC.

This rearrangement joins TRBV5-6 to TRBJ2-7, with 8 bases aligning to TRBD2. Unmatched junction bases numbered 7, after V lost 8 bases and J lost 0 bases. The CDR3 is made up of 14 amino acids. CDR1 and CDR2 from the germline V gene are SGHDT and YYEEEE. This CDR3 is CASTSGGFSYEQYF. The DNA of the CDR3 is TGTGCCAGTACGAGCGGGGGCTTCTCCTACGAGCAGTACTTC.